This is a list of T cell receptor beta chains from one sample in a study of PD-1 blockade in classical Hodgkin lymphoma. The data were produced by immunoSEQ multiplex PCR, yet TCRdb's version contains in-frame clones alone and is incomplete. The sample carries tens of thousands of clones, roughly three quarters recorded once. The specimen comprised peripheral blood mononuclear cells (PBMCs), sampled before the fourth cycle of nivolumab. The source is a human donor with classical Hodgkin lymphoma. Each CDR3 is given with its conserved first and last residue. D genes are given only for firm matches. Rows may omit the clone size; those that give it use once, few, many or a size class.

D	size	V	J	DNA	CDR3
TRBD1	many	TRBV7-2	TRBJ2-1	TGTGCCAGCAGCTTAGGGACAGGGTACAATGAGCAGTTCTTC	CASSLGTGYNEQFF
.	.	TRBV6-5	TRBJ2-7	TGTGCCAGCAGTTACGAAGGGCCAAGCTCCTACGAGCAGTACTTC	CASSYEGPSSYEQYF
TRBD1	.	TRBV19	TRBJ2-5	TGTGCCAGTAGACGACAGGGGGCAGCTGAGACCCAGTACTTC	CASRRQGAAETQYF
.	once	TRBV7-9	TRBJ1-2	TGTGCCAGCAGCTCAATTCCCTCCAGGGGACGCGGATACACCTTC	CASSSIPSRGRGYTF
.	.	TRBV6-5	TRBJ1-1	TGTGCCAGCAGTTACGCCTTGGGGGGGGCTGAAGCTTTCTTT	CASSYALGGAEAFF
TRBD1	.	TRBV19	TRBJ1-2	TGTGCCAGTAGTCCGACCGGACAGGGCCACTATGGCTACACCTTC	CASSPTGQGHYGYTF
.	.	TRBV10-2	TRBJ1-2	TGCGCCAGCAGTGAGGGGACGATCTATGGCTACACCTTC	CASSEGTIYGYTF
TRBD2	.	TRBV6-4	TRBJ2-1	TGTGCCAGCAGTGACTCAGCGGGGAGCTCCTACAATGAGCAGTTCTTC	CASSDSAGSSYNEQFF
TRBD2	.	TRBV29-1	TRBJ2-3	TGCAGCGTTGGGGCGGGAGTAGGCCCAGATACGCAGTATTTT	CSVGAGVGPDTQYF
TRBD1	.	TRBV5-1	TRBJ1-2	TGCGCCAGCAGCTTGCAAGGGGGCAGACAAGGCTATGGCTACACCTTC	CASSLQGGRQGYGYTF
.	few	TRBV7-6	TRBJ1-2	TGTGCCAGCAGCCGGGACGGAACCTATGGCTACACCTTC	CASSRDGTYGYTF
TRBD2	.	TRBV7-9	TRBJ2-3	TGTGCCAGCAGCCCTCCCCGGCTAGCGGATACATCTAGCACAGATACGCAGTATTTT	CASSPPRLADTSSTDTQYF
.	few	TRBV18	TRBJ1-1	TGTGCCAGCTCACCAAATACAGGGATGAACACTGAAGCTTTCTTT	CASSPNTGMNTEAFF
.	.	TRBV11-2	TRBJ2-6	TGTGCCAGCAAACTCTTAGGTGCCAACGTCCTGACTTTC	CASKLLGANVLTF
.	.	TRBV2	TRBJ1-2	TGTGCCAGCACCTCATTCGGTGGGAACTATGGCTACACCTTC	CASTSFGGNYGYTF
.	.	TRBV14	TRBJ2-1	TGTGCCAGCAGCCAAGACCTGCGGGCTCGGAGTGAGCAGTTCTTC	CASSQDLRARSEQFF
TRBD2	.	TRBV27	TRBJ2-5	TGTGCCAGCAGCACGCGGGAGGCGGCAGAGACCCAGTACTTC	CASSTREAAETQYF
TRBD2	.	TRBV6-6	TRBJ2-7	TGTGCCAGCAAGACGACTAGCGGGGGAAAAGACGAGCAGTACTTC	CASKTTSGGKDEQYF
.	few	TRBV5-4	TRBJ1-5	TGTGCCAGCAGCTTGGCCGTAAGGGAGAGGTATAGCAATCAGCCCCAGCATTTT	CASSLAVRERYSNQPQHF
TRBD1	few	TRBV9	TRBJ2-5	TGTGCCAGCAGCAACGGACAGGCGGAGACCCAGTACTTC	CASSNGQAETQYF
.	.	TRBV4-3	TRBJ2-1	TGCGCCAGCAGCCAATTTACACTCTACAATGAGCAGTTCTTC	CASSQFTLYNEQFF
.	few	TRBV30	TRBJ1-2	TGTGCCTGGAATTCTAGGGAGGAGGGCTACACCTTC	CAWNSREEGYTF
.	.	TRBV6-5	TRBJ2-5	TGTGCCAGCAGCTATCGTAGGGGGCAAGAGACCCAGTACTTC	CASSYRRGQETQYF
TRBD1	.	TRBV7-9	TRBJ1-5	TGTGCCAGCAGCTCAGGAGCGGGACAGGGGTTCAATCAGCCCCAGCATTTT	CASSSGAGQGFNQPQHF
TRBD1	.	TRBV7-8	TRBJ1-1	TGTGCCAGCAGCTTGACCACTCGTCCCGGGACAGGGGGGACTGAAGCTTTCTTT	CASSLTTRPGTGGTEAFF
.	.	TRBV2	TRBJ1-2	TGTGCCAGCTCGAATCTGGTCCGAACTAACTATGGCTACACCTTC	CASSNLVRTNYGYTF